The 12 T cell receptor beta chains in this list originate from one sample, sequenced in a study of CD8+CD57+ T cells in acquired aplastic anemia. The use of genomic DNA as template underpinned the TCR beta VDJ and CDR3 profiling. TCRdb ran MiXCR on the reads and lists one entry per CDR3 protein. The sample yields about 190,000 distinct CDR3 sequences, roughly half seen once. Sequencing was performed on sorted CD4+, CD8+, or CD8+CD57+ T cells (not recorded which) from PBMCs. The receptors originated from a human donor in good health, serving as a control.

This clonotype was picked up a small number of times. J is TRBJ2-3 and V is TRBV20-1; TRBD2 matches at 12 bases. The CDR3 has 16 amino acids. Unmatched junction bases numbered 6, after V lost 3 bases and J lost 2 bases. Germline-derived CDR1 and CDR2 are DFQATT and SNEGSKA (reference sequence). In DNA, the CDR3 is TGCAGTGCTAGGCCGGGACTAGCGGGTTTCACAGATACGCAGTATTTT. Translating it yields CSARPGLAGFTDTQYF.

Remarks on this clonotype: A read error may explain this, as a much larger clone is one base away. This chain uses TRBV7-2 with TRBJ2-5; 9 positions agree with TRBD2. In germline, CDR1 is SGHTA, CDR2 FQGNSA. With V trimmed by 9 bases and J by 4 bases, 9 bases remained unmatched. This CDR3 comprises 14 residues. The CDR3 protein is CASWAGGGGETQYF. As DNA, the CDR3 is TGTGCCAGTTGGGCGGGGGGGGGGGGAGAGACCCAGTACTTC.

Worth noting for this clonotype: A junction end diverges from the germline sequence, so it may reflect a read error. The CDR3 sequence is CTSSLSRELFF. DNA of the CDR3: TGTACCAGCAGTTTGTCGAGGGAGCTGTTTTTT. This sequence joins TRBV12-3 or TRBV12-4 and TRBJ2-2; D call uncertain. The CDR3 has 11 residues.

This chain links TRBV10-2 with TRBJ1-1, with D unclear. Germline V CDR1 and CDR2: WSHSY, SAAADI. This CDR3 comprises 14 residues. V lost 0 bases to trimming and J lost 1 base, with 6 bases between them. As DNA, the CDR3 is TGCGCCAGCAGTGAGTCGAGTTCGAACACTGAAGCTTTCTTT. Translated, it gives CASSESSSNTEAFF.

About this clonotype itself: The junction shows a germline mismatch at one end, possibly a read error. The chain combines TRBV4-1 with TRBJ1-6; D is possibly TRBD1 (6 bases). Germline-derived CDR1 and CDR2 are MGHRA and YSYEKL. This CDR3 region has 15 residues. The CDR3 DNA reads as TGTGCCAGCAGCTTGATACAGGGACCTAATTCACCCCTCCACTTT. Translation: CASSLIQGPNSPLHF.

At least ten counts were recorded for this clonotype. The chain uses TRBV11-3 and TRBJ2-7; D remains unclear. CDR1 is SGHNT, CDR2 YENEEA, per germline. The V and J ends lost 1 base and 0 bases respectively, with 7 bases between them. The CDR3 length is 14 residues. DNA of the CDR3: TGTGCCAGCAGCTTAGGTCCCAGCTCCTACGAGCAGTACTTC. Its protein is CASSLGPSSYEQYF.

This sequence joins TRBV9 and TRBJ2-5; D gene unclear. The CDR3 covers 13 residues. Germline CDR1 reads SGDLS; CDR2 reads YYNGEE. Deletions cut 3 bases from V and 3 bases from J, with 9 bases between. The CDR3: CASSADLEETQYF. The CDR3 coding sequence is TGTGCCAGCAGCGCTGACCTGGAAGAGACCCAGTACTTC.

This clonotype has at least ten counts. The chain employs TRBV6-5 and TRBJ1-5; D unclear. The germline V gene encodes CDR1 MNHEY and CDR2 SVGAGI. The CDR3 has 13 residues. V gave up 6 bases and J gave up 6 bases, with 12 bases separating them. DNA for the CDR3: TGTGCCAGCAGCCCACCTCAAGGTCAGCCCCAGCATTTT. Translated: CASSPPQGQPQHF.

The chain has TRBV20-1 and TRBJ2-5, with TRBD1 matching over 7 bases. The CDR3 sequence is 14 residues long. J lost 3 bases, V lost 1 base, and 5 bases had no gene match. Germline V gives CDR1 DFQATT, CDR2 SNEGSKA (reference sequence). The CDR3, as DNA: TGCAGTGCTAGAGGCAGGACAGGAGAAGAGACCCAGTACTTC. It specifies CSARGRTGEETQYF.

This clonotype was counted only a few times. The gene calls are TRBV4-1 and TRBJ1-5; 10 nucleotides agree with TRBD1. This CDR3 region has 18 residues. V lost 0 bases, J lost 3 bases, and 8 bases stayed unmatched. Germline-derived CDR1 and CDR2 are MGHRA and YSYEKL. CDR3 in amino acids: CASSQDPRDRGSNQPQHF. The CDR3 nucleotides are TGCGCCAGCAGCCAAGATCCCCGGGACAGGGGCTCCAATCAGCCCCAGCATTTT.

This clonotype showed up just once. This CDR3 is missing its conserved last phenylalanine or tryptophan, likely due to a read error. This chain uses TRBV7-3 with TRBJ1-1; 8 nucleotides line up with TRBD1. The CDR3 totals 15 residues. Germline CDR1 SGHTA, CDR2 FQGTGA. CDR3 in DNA: TGTGCCAACAGCTCGGGACAGGCGGTGAACACTGAAGCTTTCTCT. Translation gives CANSSGQAVNTEAFS.

The chain carries TRBV9 and TRBJ1-2; D perhaps matches TRBD1 (5 bases). Trimming shortened V by 4 bases and J by 7 bases, and 14 bases separated the two germline ends. The CDR3 is 13 residues long. Germline loops: CDR1 SGDLS, CDR2 YYNGEE. CDR3 region: CASSSRRGFGYTF. In DNA, the CDR3 is TGTGCCAGCAGCTCAAGGAGGGGATTTGGCTACACCTTC.